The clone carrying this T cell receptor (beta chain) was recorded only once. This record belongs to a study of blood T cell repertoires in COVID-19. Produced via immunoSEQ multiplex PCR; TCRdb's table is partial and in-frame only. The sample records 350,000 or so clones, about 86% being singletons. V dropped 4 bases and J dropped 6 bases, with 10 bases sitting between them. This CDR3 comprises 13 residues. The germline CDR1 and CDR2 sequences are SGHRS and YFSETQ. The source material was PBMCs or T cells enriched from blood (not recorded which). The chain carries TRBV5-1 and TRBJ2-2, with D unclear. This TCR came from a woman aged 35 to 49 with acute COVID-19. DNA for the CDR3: TGCGCCAGCAGCCCTCTAGACGCCGGGGAGCTGTTTTTT. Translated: CASSPLDAGELFF.